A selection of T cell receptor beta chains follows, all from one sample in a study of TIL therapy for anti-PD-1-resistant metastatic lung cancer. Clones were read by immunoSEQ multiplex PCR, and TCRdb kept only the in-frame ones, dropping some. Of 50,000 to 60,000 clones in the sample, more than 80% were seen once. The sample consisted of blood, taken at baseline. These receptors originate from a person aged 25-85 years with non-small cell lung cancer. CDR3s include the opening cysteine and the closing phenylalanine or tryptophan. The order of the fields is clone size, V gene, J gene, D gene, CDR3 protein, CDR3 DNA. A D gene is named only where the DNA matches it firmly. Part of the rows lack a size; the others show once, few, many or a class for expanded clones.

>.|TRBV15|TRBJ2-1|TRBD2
CATSFRGDRNEQFF
TGTGCCACCAGCTTCCGGGGGGATAGGAATGAGCAGTTCTTC
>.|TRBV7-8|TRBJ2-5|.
CASSLEGQGEETQYF
TGTGCCAGCAGCTTAGAGGGGCAGGGAGAAGAGACCCAGTACTTC
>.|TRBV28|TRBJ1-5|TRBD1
CASSGTGRSQPQHF
TGTGCCAGCAGTGGGACAGGGAGAAGTCAGCCCCAGCATTTT
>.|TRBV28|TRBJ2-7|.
CAIGHATTGEQYF
TGTGCCATCGGACACGCCACCACAGGGGAGCAGTACTTC
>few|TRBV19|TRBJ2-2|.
CASSTDSDTGELFF
TGTGCCAGTAGCACGGACAGCGACACCGGGGAGCTGTTTTTT
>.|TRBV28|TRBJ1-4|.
CASTRQTNEKLFF
TGTGCCAGCACGCGACAGACTAATGAAAAACTGTTTTTT
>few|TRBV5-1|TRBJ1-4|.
CASSLEARGGEKLFF
TGCGCCAGCAGCTTGGAGGCCAGGGGAGGTGAAAAACTGTTTTTT
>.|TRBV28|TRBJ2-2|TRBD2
CASRPTLGLAGYTGELFF
TGTGCCAGCAGACCAACTCTCGGACTAGCGGGGTACACCGGGGAGCTGTTTTTT
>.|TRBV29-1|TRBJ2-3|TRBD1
CSVVKTGGTRTDTQYF
TGCAGCGTTGTTAAGACAGGGGGGACTCGCACAGATACGCAGTATTTT
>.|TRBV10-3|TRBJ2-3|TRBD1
CAIKWDRRTDTQYF
TGTGCCATCAAATGGGACAGGCGGACAGATACGCAGTATTTT
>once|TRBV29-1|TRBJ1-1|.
CSVGQNTEAFF
TGCAGCGTAGGACAGAACACTGAAGCTTTCTTT
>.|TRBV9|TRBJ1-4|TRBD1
CASSFRGRGGEKLFF
TGTGCCAGCAGCTTTAGGGGGCGTGGAGGTGAAAAACTGTTTTTT
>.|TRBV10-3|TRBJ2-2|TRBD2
CAINFLAGANTGELFF
TGTGCCATCAACTTCCTAGCGGGGGCGAACACCGGGGAGCTGTTTTTT
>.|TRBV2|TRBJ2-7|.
CAGRKAQGSYEQYF
TGTGCCGGTAGAAAAGCTCAGGGAAGTTACGAGCAGTACTTC
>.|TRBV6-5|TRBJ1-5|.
CASRSGDQPQHF
TGTGCCAGCAGATCCGGAGATCAGCCCCAGCATTTT
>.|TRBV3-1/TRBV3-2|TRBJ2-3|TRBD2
CASSTTGLADPDTQYF
TGTGCCAGCAGCACGACGGGACTAGCGGACCCGGATACGCAGTATTTT
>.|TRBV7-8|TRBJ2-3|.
CASSLQGRPGTDTQYF
TGTGCCAGCAGCTTACAGGGGCGACCTGGCACAGATACGCAGTATTTT
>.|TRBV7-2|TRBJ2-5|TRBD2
CASSLRAGGIETQYF
TGTGCCAGCAGCTTAAGGGCGGGAGGGATCGAGACCCAGTACTTC
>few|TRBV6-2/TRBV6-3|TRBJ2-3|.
CASSYWGLDTQYF
TGTGCCAGCAGTTATTGGGGTTTGGATACGCAGTATTTT
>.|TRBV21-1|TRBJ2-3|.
CASSKRDGRTDTQYF
TGTGCCAGCAGCAAAAGAGACGGGAGAACAGATACGCAGTATTTT
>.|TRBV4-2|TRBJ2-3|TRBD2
CASSQDRAGGGDTQYF
TGTGCCAGCAGCCAAGATCGAGCGGGAGGGGGAGATACGCAGTATTTT
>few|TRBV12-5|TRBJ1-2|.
CASSRGYTF
TGTGCTAGTTCCCGGGGCTACACCTTC
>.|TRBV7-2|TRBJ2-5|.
CASSVRFSQEPQYF
TGTGCCAGCAGCGTTCGATTCTCCCAAGAGCCCCAGTACTTC
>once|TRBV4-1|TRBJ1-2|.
CASSQDRSGAQGYTF
TGCGCCAGCAGCCAAGATCGGTCCGGGGCGCAGGGCTACACCTTC
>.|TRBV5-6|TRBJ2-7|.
CASSDGYEQYF
TGTGCCAGCAGCGACGGATACGAGCAGTACTTC
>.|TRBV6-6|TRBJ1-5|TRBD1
CASNPGEGANNQPQHF
TGTGCCAGCAATCCTGGGGAGGGGGCTAACAATCAGCCCCAGCATTTT
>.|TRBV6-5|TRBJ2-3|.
CASRPGTLDTQYF
TGTGCCAGCCGTCCCGGGACATTGGATACGCAGTATTTT
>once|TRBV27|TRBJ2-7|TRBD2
CASSPNPGLAGRREQYF
TGTGCCAGCAGTCCCAACCCGGGACTAGCGGGGCGTCGAGAGCAGTACTTC
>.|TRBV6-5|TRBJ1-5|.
CASSYDSFNQPQHF
TGTGCCAGCAGTTACGACAGCTTCAATCAGCCCCAGCATTTT